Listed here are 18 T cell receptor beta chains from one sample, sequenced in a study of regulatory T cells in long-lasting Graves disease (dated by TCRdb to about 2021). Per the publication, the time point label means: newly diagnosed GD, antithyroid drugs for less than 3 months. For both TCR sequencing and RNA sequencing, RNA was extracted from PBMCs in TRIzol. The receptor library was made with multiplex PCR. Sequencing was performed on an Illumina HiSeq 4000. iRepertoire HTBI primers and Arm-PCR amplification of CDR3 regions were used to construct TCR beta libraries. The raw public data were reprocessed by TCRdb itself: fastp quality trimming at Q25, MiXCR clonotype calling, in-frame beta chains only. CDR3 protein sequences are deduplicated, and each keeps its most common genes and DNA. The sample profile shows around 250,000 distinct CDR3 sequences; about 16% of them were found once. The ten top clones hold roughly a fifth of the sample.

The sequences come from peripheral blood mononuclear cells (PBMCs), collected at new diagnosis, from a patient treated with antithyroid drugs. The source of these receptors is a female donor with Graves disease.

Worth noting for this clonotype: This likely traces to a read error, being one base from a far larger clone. The chain's CDR3 is CAGSLRGTQYF. The CDR3 DNA is TGTGCCGGCAGCTTAAGAGGGACCCAGTACTTC. J is TRBJ2-3 and V is TRBV11-2; D ambiguous. Matching the DNA end better, TRBJ2-5 makes the J call doubtful. The CDR3 covers 11 residues. CDR1 and CDR2 (germline): SGHAT, FQNNGV.

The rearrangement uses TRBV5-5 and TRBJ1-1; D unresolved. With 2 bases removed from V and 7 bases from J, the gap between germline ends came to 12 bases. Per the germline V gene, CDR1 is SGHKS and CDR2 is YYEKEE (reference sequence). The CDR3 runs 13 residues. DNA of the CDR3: TGTGCCAGCAGCTTCTTCTCAGCTAATGAAGCTTTCTTT. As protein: CASSFFSANEAFF.

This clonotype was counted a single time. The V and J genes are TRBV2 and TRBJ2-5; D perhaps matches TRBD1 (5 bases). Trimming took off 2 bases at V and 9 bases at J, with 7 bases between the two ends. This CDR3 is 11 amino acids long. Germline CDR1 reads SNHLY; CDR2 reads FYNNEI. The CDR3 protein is CASSEPRAQYF. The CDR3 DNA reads TGTGCCAGCAGTGAACCCAGGGCCCAGTACTTC.

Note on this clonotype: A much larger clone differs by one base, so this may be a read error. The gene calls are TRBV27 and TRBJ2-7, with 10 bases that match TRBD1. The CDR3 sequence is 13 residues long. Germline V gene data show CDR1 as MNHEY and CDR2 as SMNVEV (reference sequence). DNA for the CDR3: TGTGCCAGCATAGGACAGGGGGTGTACGAGCTGTACTTC. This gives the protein CASIGQGVYELYF.

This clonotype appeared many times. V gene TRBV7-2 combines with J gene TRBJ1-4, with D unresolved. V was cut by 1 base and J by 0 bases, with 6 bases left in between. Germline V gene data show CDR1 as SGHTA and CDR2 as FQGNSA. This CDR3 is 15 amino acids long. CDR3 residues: CASSLVPATNEKLFF. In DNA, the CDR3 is TGTGCCAGCAGCTTAGTCCCCGCAACTAATGAAAAACTGTTTTTT.

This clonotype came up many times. The CDR3 is CASSYQTSGTNEQFF. DNA of the CDR3: TGTGCCAGCAGCTATCAGACTAGCGGGACCAATGAGCAGTTCTTC. This rearrangement joins TRBV7-2 to TRBJ2-1; 11 positions match TRBD2. CDR1 is SGHTA and CDR2 is FQGNSA in the germline V gene. V lost 4 bases, J lost 6 bases, and 5 bases stayed unmatched. This CDR3 has 15 amino acids.

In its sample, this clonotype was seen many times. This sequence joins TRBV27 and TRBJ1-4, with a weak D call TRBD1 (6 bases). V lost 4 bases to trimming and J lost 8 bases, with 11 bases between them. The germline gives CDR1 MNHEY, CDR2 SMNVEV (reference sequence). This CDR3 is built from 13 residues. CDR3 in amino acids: CASSYREKEKLFF. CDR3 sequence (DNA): TGTGCCAGCAGTTACAGGGAAAAAGAAAAACTGTTTTTT.

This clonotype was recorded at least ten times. The CDR3 coding sequence is TGTGCCAGTAACCCGGGACTAGCGGCTTACAATGAGCAGTTCTTC. Its protein product is CASNPGLAAYNEQFF. This sequence joins TRBV19 and TRBJ2-1, with TRBD2 identical over 11 bases. The CDR3 totals 15 residues. V lost 7 bases to trimming and J lost 4 bases; unmatched junction nucleotides: 6. Germline CDR1 LNHDA, CDR2 SQIVND (reference sequence).

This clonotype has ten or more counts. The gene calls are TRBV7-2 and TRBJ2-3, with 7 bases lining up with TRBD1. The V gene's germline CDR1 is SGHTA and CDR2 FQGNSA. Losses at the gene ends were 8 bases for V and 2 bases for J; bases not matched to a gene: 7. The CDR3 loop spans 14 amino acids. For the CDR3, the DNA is TGTGCCAGCCGACGGGACAGAAACACAGATACGCAGTATTTT. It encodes CASRRDRNTDTQYF.

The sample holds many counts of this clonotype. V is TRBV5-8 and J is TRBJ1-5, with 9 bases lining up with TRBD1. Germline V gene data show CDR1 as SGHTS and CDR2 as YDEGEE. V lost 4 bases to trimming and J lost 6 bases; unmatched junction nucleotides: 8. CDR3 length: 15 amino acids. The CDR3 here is CASSAGTGRGQPQHF. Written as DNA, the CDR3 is TGTGCCAGCAGCGCAGGGACAGGGCGAGGTCAGCCCCAGCATTTT.

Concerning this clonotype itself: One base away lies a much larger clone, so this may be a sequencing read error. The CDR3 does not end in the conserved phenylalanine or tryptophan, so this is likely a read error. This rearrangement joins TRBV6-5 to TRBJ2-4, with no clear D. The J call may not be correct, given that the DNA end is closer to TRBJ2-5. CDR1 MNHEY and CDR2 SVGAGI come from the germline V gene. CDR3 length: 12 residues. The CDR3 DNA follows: TGTGCCAGCAGTTACGGTCTGGAGACCCAGTACTTA. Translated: CASSYGLETQYL.

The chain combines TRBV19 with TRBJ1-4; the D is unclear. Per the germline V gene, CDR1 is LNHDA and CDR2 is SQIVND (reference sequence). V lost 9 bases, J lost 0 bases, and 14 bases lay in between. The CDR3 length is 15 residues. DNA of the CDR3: TGTGCCAGCAATCAGTTGGGGACAACTAATGAAAAACTGTTTTTT. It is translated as CASNQLGTTNEKLFF.

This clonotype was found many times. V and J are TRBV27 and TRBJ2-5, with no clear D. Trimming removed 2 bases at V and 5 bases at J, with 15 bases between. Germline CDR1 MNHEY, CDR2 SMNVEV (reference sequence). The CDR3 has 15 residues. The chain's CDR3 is CASSLAGRFRETQYF. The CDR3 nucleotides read TGTGCCAGCAGTTTAGCCGGTAGATTCAGGGAGACCCAGTACTTC.

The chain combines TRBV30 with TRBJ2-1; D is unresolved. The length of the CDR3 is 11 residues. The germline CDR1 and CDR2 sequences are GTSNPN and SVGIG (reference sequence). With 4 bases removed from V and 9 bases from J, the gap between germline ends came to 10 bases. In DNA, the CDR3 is TGTGCCTGGAACTTAGTCGGTGAGCAGTTCTTC. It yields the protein CAWNLVGEQFF.

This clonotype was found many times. In DNA, the CDR3 is TGCAGCGTTGGTGAAGGGGCCTATGGCTACACCTTC. This translates into CSVGEGAYGYTF. This chain uses TRBV29-1 with TRBJ1-2, with D possibly matching TRBD1 (5 bases). From germline, CDR1 is SQVTM and CDR2 ANQGSEA. This CDR3 is built from 12 residues. V lost 4 bases, J lost 4 bases, and 10 bases lay in between.

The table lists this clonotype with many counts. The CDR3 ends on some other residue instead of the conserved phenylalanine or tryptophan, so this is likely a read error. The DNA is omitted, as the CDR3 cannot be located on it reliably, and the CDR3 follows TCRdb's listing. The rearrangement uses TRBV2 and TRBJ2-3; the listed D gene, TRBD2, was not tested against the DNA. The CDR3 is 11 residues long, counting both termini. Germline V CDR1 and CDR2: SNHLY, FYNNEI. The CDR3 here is CASHGLSGASL.

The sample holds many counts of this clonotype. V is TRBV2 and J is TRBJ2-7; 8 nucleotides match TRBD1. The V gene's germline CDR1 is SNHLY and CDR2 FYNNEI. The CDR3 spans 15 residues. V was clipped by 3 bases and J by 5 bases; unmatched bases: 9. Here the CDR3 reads CASSDYGDRMDEQYF. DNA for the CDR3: TGTGCCAGCAGTGATTATGGGGACAGGATGGACGAGCAGTACTTC.

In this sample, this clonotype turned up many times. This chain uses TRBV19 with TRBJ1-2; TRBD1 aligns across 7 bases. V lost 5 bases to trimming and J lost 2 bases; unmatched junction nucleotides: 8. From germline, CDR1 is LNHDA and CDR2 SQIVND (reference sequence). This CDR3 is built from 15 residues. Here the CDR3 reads CASSPGTARNYGYTF. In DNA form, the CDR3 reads TGTGCCAGTAGTCCAGGGACAGCGCGGAACTATGGCTACACCTTC.